This TCR beta chain was captured in a study of cytomegalovirus exposure and HLA in healthy donors. Measured with immunoSEQ multiplex PCR; TCRdb has only the in-frame clones, and not every one. The sample includes 65,000 to 100,000 clones, 80% to 95% of them seen just once. The CDR3 is 17 amino acids. The germline V gene has CDR1 SGHTA and CDR2 FQGNSA. The V gene lost 4 bases and the J gene lost 3 bases, with 22 bases spanning the gap. The V call is TRBV7-2, the J call TRBJ2-7, with D tentatively TRBD2 (5 bases). The receptor comes from a woman aged 25-40 years in good health and CMV-seronegative. Sequences were obtained from PBMCs. The CDR3 region is CASSSRLTPQILYEQYF. DNA for the CDR3: TGTGCCAGCAGCTCCCGACTAACACCTCAAATTCTCTACGAGCAGTACTTC. Looking up the rest from reference TRBV7-2 and TRBJ2-7 gives the full variable domain: GAGVSQSPSNKVTEKGKDVELRCDPISGHTALYWYRQSLGQGLEFLIYFQGNSAPDKSGLPSDRFSAERTGGSVSTLTIQRTQQEDSAVYLCASSSRLTPQILYEQYFGPGTRLTVT.